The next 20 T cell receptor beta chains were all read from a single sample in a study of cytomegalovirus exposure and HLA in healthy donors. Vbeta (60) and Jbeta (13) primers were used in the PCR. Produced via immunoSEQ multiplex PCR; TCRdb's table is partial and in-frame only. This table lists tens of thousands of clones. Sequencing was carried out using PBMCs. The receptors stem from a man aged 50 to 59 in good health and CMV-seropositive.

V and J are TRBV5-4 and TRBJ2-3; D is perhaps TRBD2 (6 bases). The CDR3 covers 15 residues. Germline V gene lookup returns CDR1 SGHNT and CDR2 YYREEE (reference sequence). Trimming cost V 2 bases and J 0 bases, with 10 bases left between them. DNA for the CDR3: TGTGCCAGCAGCTTAATGGGACTTAGCACAGATACGCAGTATTTT. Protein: CASSLMGLSTDTQYF. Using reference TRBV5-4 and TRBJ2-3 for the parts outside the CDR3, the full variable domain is ETGVTQSPTHLIKTRGQQVTLRCSSQSGHNTVSWYQQALGQGPQFIFQYYREEENGRGNFPPRFSGLQFPNYSSELNVNALELDDSALYLCASSLMGLSTDTQYFGPGTRLTVL.

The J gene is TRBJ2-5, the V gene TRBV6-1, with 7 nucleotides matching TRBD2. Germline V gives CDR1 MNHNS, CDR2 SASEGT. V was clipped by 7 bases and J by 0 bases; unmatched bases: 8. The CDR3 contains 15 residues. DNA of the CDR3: TGTGCCAGCATTTTTTGGCGGGAGTACCAAGAGACCCAGTACTTC. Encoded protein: CASIFWREYQETQYF.

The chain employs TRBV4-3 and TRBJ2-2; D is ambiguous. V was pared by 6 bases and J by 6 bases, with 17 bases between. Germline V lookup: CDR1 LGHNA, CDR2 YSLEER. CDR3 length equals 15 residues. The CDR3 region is CASSPGSQEAGELFF. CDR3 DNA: TGCGCCAGCAGTCCCGGGTCTCAAGAAGCCGGGGAGCTGTTTTTT.

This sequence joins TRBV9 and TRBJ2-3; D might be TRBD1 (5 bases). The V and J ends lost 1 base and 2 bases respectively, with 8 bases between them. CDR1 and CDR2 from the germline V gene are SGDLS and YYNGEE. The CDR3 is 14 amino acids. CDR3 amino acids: CASSVKGLTDTQYF. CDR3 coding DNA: TGTGCCAGCAGCGTAAAGGGGCTCACAGATACGCAGTATTTT. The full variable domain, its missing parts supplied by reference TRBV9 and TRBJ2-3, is DSGVTQTPKHLITATGQRVTLRCSPRSGDLSVYWYQQSLDQGLQFLIQYYNGEERAKGNILERFSAQQFPDLHSELNLSSLELGDSALYFCASSVKGLTDTQYFGPGTRLTVL.

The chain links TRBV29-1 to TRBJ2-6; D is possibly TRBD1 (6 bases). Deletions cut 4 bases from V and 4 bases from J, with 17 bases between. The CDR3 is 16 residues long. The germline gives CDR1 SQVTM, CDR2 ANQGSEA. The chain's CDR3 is CSVAHRVEAGANVLTF. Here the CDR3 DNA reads TGCAGCGTTGCGCACAGGGTGGAAGCCGGGGCCAACGTCCTGACTTTC.

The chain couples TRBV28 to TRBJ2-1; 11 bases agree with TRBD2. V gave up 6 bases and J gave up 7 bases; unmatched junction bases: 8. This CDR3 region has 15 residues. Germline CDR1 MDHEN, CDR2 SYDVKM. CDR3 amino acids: CASRPVSSGRNEQFF. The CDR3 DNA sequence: TGTGCCAGCAGACCCGTGTCTAGCGGGAGGAATGAGCAGTTCTTC. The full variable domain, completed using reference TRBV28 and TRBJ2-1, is DVKVTQSSRYLVKRTGEKVFLECVQDMDHENMFWYRQDPGLGLRLIYFSYDVKMKEKGDIPEGYSVSREKKERFSLILESASTNQTSMYLCASRPVSSGRNEQFFGPGTRLTVL.

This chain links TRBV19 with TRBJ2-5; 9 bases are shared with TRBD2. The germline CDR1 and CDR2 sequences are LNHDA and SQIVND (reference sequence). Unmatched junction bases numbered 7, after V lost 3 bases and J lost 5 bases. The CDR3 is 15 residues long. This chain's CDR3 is CASSMAGGIGETQYF. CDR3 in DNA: TGTGCCAGTAGTATGGCGGGAGGGATCGGGGAGACCCAGTACTTC.

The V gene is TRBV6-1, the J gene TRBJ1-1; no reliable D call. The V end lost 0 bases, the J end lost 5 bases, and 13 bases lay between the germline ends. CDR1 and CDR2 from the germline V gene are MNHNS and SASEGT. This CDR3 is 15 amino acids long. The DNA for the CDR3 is TGTGCCAGCAGTGAAGCGTACACCCAGTGGACTGAAGCTTTCTTT. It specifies CASSEAYTQWTEAFF.

CDR3 protein: CASTDSAWYEQYF. The CDR3 DNA reads as TGTGCCAGCACCGATAGTGCGTGGTACGAGCAGTACTTC. The rearrangement uses TRBV2 and TRBJ2-7, with D uncertain. The CDR3 totals 13 residues. Germline CDR1 is SNHLY and CDR2 is FYNNEI. Deletions cut 7 bases from V and 4 bases from J, with 14 bases between.

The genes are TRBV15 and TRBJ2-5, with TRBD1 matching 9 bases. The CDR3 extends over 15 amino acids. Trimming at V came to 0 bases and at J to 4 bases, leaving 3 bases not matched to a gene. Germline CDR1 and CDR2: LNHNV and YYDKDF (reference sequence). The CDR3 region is CATSRETGGGETQYF. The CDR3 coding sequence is TGTGCCACCAGCAGAGAAACAGGGGGCGGAGAGACCCAGTACTTC.

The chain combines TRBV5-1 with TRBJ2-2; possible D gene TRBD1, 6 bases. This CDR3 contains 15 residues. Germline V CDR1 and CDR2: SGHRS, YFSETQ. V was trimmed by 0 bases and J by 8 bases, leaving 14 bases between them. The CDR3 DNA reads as TGCGCCAGCAGCTTGGCGCAGGGGAGACAAGGGGAGCTGTTTTTT. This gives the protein CASSLAQGRQGELFF. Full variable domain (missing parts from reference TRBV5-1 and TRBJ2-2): KAGVTQTPRYLIKTRGQQVTLSCSPISGHRSVSWYQQTPGQGLQFLFEYFSETQRNKGNFPGRFSGRQFSNSRSEMNVSTLELGDSALYLCASSLAQGRQGELFFGEGSRLTVL.

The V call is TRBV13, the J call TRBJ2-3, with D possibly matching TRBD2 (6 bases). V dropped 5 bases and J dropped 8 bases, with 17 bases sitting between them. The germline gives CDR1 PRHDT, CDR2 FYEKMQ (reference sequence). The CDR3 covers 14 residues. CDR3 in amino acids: CASSQRRGRGTQYF. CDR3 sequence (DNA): TGTGCCAGCAGCCAAAGGAGGGGAAGAGGTACGCAGTATTTT.

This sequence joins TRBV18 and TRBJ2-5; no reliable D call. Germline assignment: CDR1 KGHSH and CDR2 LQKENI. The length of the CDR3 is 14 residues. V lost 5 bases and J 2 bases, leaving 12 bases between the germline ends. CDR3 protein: CASSRLGVQETQYF. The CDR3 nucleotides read TGTGCCAGCTCAAGGCTAGGTGTTCAAGAGACCCAGTACTTC.

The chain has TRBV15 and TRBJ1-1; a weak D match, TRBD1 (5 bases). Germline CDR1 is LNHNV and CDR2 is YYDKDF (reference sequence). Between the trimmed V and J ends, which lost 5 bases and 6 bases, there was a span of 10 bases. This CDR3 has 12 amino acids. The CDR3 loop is CATSPGLSEAFF. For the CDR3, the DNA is TGTGCCACCAGCCCAGGGCTCTCTGAAGCTTTCTTT.

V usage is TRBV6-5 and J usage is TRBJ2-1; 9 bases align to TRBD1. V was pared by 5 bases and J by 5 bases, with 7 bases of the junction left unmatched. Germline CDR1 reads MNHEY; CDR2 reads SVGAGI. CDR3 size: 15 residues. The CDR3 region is CASSSLGQGDNEQFF. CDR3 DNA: TGTGCCAGCAGTAGCCTGGGACAGGGCGACAATGAGCAGTTCTTC.

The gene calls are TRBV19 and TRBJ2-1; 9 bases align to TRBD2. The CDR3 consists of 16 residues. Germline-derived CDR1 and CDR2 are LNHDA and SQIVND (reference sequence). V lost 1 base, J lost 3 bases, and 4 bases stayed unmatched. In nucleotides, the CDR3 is TGTGCCAGTAGTATAGGAAGCGGGAGGAACTACAATGAGCAGTTCTTC. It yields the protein CASSIGSGRNYNEQFF.

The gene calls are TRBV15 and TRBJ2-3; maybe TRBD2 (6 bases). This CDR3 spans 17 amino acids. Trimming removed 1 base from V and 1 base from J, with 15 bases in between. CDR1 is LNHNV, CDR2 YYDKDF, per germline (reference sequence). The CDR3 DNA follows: TGTGCCACCAGCAGAGGGCCACGGGAGAGAGGCACAGATACGCAGTATTTT. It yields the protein CATSRGPRERGTDTQYF.

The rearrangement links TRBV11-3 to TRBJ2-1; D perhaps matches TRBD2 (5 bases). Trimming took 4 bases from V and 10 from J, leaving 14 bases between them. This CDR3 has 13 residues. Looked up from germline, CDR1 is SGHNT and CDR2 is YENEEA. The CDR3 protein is CASSSDRRGEQFF. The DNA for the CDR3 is TGTGCCAGCAGCTCGGACCGGAGAGGGGAGCAGTTCTTC.

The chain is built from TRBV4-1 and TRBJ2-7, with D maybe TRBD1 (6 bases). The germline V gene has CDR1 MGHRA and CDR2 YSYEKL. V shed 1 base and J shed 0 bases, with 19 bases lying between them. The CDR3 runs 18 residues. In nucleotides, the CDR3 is TGCGCCAGCAGCCAAGTTTTCCTGACAGGTCTAAGCTCCTACGAGCAGTACTTC. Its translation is CASSQVFLTGLSSYEQYF.

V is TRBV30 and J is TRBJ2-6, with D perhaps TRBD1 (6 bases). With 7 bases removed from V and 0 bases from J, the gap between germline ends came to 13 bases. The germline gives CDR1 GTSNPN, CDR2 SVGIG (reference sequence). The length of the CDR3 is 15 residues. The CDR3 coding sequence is TGTGCCTCCAGGGGCTTACGCTCTGGGGCCAACGTCCTGACTTTC. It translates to CASRGLRSGANVLTF.